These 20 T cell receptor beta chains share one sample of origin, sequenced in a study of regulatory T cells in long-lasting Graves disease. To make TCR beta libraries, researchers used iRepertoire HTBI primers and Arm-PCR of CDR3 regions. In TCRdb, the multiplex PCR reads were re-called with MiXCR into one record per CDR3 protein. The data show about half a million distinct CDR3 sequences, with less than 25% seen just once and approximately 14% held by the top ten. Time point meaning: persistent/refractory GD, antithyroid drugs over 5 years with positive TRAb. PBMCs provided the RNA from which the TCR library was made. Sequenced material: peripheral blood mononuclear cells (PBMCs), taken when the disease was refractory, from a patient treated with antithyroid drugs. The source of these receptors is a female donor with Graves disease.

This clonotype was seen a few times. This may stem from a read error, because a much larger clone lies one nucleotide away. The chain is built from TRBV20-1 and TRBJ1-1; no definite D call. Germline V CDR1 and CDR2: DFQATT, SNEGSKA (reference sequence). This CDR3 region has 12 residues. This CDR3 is CSASYDNTEVFF. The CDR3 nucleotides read TGCAGTGCTAGTTACGACAACACTGAAGTTTTCTTT.

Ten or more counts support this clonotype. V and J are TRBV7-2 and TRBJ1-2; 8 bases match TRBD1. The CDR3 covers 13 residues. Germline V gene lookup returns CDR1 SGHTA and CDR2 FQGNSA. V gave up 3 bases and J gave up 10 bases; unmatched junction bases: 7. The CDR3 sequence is CASSFPGQGAYTF. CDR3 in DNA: TGTGCCAGCAGCTTTCCCGGACAGGGAGCCTACACCTTC.

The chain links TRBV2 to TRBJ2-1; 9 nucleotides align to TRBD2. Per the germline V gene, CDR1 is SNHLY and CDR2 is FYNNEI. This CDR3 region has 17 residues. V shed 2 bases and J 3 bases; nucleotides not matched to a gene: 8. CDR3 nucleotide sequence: TGTGCCAGCAGTGAATCGCCGGGCGGGAGGGTCTACAATGAGCAGTTCTTC. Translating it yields CASSESPGGRVYNEQFF.

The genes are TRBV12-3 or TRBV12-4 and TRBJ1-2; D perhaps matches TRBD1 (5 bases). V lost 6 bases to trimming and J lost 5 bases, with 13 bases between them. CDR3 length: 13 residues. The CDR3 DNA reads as TGTGCCAGCAGCCGGGCGGAGGGGTATGGCTACACCTTC. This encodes CASSRAEGYGYTF.

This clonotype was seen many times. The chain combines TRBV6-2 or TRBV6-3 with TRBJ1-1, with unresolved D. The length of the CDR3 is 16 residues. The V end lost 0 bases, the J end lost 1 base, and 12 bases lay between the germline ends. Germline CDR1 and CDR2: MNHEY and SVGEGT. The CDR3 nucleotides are TGTGCCAGCAGTTACTCTCGGACTCCGTGGAACACTGAAGCTTTCTTT. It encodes CASSYSRTPWNTEAFF.

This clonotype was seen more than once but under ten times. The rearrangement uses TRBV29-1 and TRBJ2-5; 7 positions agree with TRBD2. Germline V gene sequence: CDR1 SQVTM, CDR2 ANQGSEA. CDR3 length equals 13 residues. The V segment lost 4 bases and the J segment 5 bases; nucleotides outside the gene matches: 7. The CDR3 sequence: CSVVGGVGETQYF. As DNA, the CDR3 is TGCAGCGTTGTTGGGGGGGTCGGGGAGACCCAGTACTTC.

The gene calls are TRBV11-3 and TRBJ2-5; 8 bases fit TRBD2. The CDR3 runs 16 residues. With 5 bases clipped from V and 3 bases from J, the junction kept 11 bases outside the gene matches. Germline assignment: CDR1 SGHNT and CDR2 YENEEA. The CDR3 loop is CASSPRGSGIKETQYF. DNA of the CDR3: TGTGCCAGCAGCCCTCGAGGTAGCGGGATAAAAGAGACCCAGTACTTC.

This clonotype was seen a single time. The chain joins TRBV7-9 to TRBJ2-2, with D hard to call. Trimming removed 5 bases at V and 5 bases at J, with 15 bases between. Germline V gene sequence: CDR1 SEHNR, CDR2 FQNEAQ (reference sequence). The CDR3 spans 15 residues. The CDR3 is CASSPTDPATGELFF. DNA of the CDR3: TGTGCCAGCAGCCCCACCGACCCGGCGACCGGGGAGCTGTTTTTT.

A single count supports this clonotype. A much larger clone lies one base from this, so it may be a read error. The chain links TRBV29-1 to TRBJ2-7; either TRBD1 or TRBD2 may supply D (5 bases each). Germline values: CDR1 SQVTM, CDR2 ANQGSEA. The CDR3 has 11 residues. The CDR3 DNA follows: TGCAGCGAGGGACGCACCTACGGGCAGTACTTC. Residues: CSEGRTYGQYF.

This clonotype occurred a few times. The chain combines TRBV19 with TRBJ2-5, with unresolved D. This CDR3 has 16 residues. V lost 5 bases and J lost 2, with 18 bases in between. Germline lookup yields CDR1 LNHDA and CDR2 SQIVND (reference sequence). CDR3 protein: CASSPGTAILQETQYF. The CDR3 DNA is TGTGCCAGTAGTCCAGGCACAGCGATCTTACAAGAGACCCAGTACTTC. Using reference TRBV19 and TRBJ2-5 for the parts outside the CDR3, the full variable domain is DGGITQSPKYLFRKEGQNVTLSCEQNLNHDAMYWYRQDPGQGLRLIYYSQIVNDFQKGDIAEGYSVSREKKESFPLTVTSAQKNPTAFYLCASSPGTAILQETQYFGPGTRLLVL.

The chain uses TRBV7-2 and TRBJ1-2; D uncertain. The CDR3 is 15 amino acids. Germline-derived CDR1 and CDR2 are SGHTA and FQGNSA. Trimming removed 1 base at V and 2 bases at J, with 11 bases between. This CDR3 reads CASSLVGGDNYGYTF. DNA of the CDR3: TGTGCCAGCAGCTTAGTGGGAGGAGACAACTATGGCTACACCTTC.

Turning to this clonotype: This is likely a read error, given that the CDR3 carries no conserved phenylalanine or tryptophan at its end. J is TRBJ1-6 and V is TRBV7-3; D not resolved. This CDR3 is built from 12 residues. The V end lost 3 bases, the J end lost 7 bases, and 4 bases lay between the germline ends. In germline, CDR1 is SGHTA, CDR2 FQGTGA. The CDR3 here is CASSFPNSPLHS. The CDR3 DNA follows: TGTGCCAGCAGCTTTCCCAATTCACCCCTCCACTCT.

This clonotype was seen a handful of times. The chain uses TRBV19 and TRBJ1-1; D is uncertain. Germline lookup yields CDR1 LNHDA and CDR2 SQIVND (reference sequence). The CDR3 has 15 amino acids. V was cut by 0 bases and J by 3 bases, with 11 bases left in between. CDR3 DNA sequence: TGTGCCAGTAGTATAGAACAAATTGGGTACACTGAAGCTTTCTTT. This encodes CASSIEQIGYTEAFF. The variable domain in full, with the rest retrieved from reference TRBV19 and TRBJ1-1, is DGGITQSPKYLFRKEGQNVTLSCEQNLNHDAMYWYRQDPGQGLRLIYYSQIVNDFQKGDIAEGYSVSREKKESFPLTVTSAQKNPTAFYLCASSIEQIGYTEAFFGQGTRLTVV.

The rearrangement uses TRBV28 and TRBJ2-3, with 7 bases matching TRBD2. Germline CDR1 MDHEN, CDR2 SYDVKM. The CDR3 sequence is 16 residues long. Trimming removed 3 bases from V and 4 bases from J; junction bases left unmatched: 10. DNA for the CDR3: TGTGCCAGCAGTTTGGAAACTGCGGGAGTGCCAGATACGCAGTATTTT. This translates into CASSLETAGVPDTQYF.

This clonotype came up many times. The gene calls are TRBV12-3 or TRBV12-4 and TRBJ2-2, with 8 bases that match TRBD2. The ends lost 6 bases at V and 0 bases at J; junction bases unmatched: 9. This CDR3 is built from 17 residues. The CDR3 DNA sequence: TGTGCCAGCAGCCAAAGACTAGCGAGAACGAACACCGGGGAGCTGTTTTTT. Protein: CASSQRLARTNTGELFF.

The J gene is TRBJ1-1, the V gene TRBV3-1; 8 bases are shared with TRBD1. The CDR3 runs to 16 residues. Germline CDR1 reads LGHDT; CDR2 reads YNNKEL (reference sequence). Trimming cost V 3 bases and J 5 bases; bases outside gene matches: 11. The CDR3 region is CASSQMNRGRRTEAFF. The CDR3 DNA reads TGTGCCAGCAGCCAGATGAACAGGGGGAGAAGGACTGAAGCTTTCTTT.

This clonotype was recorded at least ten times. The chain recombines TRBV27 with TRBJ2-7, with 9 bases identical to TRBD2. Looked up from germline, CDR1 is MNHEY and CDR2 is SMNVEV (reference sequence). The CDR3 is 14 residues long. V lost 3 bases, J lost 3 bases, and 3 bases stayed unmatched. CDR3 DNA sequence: TGTGCCAGCAGTTTTGGGCGGGGGGGCTACGAGCAGTACTTC. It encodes CASSFGRGGYEQYF.

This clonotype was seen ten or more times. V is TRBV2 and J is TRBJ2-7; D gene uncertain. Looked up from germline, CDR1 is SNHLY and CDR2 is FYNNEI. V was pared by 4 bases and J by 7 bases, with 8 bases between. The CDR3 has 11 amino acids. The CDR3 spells CASSAQNEQYF. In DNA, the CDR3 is TGTGCCAGCAGTGCTCAAAATGAGCAGTACTTC.

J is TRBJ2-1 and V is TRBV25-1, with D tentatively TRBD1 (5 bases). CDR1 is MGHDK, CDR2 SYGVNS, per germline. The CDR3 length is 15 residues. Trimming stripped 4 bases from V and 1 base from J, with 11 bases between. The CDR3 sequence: CASSGTRVSYNEQFF. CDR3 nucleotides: TGTGCCAGCAGTGGCACCAGGGTTTCCTACAATGAGCAGTTCTTC.

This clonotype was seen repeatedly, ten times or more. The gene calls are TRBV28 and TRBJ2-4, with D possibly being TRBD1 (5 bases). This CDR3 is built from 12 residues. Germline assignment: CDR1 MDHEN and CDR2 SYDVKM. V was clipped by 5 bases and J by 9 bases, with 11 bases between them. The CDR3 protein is CASSQAQGIQYF. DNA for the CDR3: TGTGCCAGCAGTCAAGCCCAGGGCATTCAGTACTTC.